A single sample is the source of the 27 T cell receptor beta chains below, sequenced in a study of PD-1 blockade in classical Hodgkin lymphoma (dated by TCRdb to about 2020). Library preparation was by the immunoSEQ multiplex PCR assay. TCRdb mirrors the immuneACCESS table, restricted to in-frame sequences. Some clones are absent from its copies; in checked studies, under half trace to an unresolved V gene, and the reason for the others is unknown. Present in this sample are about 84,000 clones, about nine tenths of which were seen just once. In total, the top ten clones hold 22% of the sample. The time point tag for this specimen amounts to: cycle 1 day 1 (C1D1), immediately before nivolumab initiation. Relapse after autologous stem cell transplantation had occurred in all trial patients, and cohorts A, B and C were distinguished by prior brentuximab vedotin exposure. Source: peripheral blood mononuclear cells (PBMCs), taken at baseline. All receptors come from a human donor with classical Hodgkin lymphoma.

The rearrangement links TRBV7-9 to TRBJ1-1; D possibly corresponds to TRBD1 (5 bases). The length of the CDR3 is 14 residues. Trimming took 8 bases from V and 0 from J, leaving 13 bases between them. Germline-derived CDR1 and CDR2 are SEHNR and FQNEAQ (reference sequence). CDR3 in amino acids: CASRDGLMNTEAFF. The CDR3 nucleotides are TGTGCCAGCCGGGACGGATTAATGAACACTGAAGCTTTCTTT.

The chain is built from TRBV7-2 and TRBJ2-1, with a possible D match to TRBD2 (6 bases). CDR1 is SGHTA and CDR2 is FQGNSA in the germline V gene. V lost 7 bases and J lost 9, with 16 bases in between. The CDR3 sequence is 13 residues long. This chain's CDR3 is CASTLGGEGEQFF. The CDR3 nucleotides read TGTGCCAGCACCTTGGGGGGAGAGGGTGAGCAGTTCTTC.

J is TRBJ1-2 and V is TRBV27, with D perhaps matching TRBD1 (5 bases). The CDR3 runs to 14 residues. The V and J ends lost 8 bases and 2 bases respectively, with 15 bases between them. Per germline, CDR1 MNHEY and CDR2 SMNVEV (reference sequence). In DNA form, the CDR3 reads TGTGCCAGCTCGACCGGGGCACCCAACTATGGCTACACCTTC. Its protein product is CASSTGAPNYGYTF.

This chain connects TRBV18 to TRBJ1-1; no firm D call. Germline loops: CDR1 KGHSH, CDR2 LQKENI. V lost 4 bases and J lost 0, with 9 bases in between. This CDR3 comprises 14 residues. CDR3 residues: CASSQQPVNTEAFF. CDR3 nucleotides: TGTGCCAGCTCACAACAGCCTGTGAACACTGAAGCTTTCTTT.

The CDR3 DNA is TGTGCCAGCAGTGAAGACAGGGGCTCCTACAATGAGCAGTTCTTC. It translates to CASSEDRGSYNEQFF. The chain uses TRBV6-1 and TRBJ2-1, with 7 bases matching TRBD1. Per the germline V gene, CDR1 is MNHNS and CDR2 is SASEGT. The CDR3 spans 15 residues. Trimming at V came to 1 base and at J to 0 bases, leaving 0 bases not matched to a gene.

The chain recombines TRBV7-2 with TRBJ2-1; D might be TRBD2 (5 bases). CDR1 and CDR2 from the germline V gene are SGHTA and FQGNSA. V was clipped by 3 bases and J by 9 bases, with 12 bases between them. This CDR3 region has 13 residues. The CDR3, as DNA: TGTGCCAGCAGCTTCGAACTAGTTAGTGAGCAGTTCTTC. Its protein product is CASSFELVSEQFF.

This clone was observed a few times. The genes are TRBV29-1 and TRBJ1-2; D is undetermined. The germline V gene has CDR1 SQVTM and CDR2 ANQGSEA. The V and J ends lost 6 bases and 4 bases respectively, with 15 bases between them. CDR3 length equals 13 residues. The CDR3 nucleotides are TGCAGCGTCCCGCCGGAGGGCGCCTATGGCTACACCTTC. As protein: CSVPPEGAYGYTF.

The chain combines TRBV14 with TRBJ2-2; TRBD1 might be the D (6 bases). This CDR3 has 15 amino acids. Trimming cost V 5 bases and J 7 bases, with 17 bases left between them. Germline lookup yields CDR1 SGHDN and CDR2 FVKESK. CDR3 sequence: CASSAFTTGYGELFF. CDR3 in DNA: TGTGCCAGCAGCGCATTTACGACAGGTTACGGGGAGCTGTTTTTT.

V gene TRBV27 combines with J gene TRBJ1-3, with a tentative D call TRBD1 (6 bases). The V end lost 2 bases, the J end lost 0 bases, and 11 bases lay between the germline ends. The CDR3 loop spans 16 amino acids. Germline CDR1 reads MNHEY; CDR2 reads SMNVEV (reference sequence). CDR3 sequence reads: CASSLQGTLSGNTIYF. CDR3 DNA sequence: TGTGCCAGCAGTTTACAGGGGACCCTCTCTGGAAACACCATATATTTT.

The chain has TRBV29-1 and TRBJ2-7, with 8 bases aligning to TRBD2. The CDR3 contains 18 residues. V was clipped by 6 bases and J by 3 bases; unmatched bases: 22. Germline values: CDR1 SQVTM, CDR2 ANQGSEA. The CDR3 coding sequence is TGCAGCGTCGCCCCACTAGCGGCTTCAAACTACGGGAACTACGAGCAGTACTTC. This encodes CSVAPLAASNYGNYEQYF.

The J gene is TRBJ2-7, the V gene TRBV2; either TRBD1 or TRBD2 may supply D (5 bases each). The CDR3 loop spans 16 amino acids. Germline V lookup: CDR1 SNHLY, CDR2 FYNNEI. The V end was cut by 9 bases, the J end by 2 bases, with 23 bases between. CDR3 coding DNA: TGTGCCAGTATAATATCGGGGCCGACTCCAACCTACGAGCAGTACTTC. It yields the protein CASIISGPTPTYEQYF.

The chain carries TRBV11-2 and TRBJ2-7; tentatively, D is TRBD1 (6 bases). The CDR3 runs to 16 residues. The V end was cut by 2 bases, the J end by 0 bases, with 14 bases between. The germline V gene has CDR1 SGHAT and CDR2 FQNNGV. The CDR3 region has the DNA TGTGCCAGCAGCTTATGGACAGCCGTGGGCTCCTACGAGCAGTACTTC. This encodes CASSLWTAVGSYEQYF.

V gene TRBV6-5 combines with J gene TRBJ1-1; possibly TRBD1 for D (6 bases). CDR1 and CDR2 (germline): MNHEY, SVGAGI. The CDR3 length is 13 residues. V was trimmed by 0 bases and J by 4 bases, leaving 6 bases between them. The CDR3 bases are TGTGCCAGCAGTTACTCCAGGGGCACTGAAGCTTTCTTT. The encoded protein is CASSYSRGTEAFF.

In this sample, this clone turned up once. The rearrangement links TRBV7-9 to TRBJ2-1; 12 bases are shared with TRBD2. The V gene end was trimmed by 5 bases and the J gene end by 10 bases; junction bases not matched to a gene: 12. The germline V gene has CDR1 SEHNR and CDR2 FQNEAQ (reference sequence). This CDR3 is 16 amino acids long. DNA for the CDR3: TGTGCCAGCAGCACCCCCGGACTAGCGGGATTTACGGAGCAGTTCTTC. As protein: CASSTPGLAGFTEQFF.

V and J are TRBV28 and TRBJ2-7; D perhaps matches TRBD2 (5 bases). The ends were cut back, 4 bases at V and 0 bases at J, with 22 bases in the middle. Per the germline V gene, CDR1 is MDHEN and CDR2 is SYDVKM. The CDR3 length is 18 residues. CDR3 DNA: TGTGCCAGCAGTTCCCCCACACTAGACCCCCAGAGCTCCTACGAGCAGTACTTC. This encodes CASSSPTLDPQSSYEQYF. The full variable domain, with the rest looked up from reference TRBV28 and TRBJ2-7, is DVKVTQSSRYLVKRTGEKVFLECVQDMDHENMFWYRQDPGLGLRLIYFSYDVKMKEKGDIPEGYSVSREKKERFSLILESASTNQTSMYLCASSSPTLDPQSSYEQYFGPGTRLTVT.

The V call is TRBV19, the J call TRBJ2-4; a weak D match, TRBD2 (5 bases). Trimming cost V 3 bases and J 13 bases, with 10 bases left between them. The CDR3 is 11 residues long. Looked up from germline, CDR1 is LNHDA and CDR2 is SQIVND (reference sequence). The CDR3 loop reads CASSMGAGQYF. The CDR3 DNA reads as TGTGCCAGTAGTATGGGAGCAGGCCAGTACTTC.

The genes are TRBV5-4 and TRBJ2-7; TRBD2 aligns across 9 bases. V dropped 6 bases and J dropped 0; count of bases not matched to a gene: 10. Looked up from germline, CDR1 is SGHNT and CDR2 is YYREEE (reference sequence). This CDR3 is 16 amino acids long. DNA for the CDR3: TGTGCCAGCACGGCCGGAGAGCGGGAGGCCTCCTACGAGCAGTACTTC. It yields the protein CASTAGEREASYEQYF.

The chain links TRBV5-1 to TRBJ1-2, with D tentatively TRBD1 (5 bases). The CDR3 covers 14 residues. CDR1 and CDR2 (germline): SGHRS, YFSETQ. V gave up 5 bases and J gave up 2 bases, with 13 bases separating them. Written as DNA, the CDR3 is TGCGCCAGCAGTTCCGACAGAGCAAACTATGGCTACACCTTC. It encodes CASSSDRANYGYTF.

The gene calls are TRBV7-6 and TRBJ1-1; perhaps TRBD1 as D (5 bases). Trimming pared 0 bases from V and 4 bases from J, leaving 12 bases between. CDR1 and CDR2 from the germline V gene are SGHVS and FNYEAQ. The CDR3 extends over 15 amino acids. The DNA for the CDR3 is TGTGCCAGCAGCTTAGCCGAAATAGGGACCACTGAAGCTTTCTTT. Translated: CASSLAEIGTTEAFF. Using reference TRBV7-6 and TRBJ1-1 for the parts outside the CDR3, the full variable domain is GAGVSQSPRYKVTKRGQDVALRCDPISGHVSLYWYRQALGQGPEFLTYFNYEAQQDKSGLPNDRFSAERPEGSISTLTIQRTEQRDSAMYRCASSLAEIGTTEAFFGQGTRLTVV.

In DNA form, the CDR3 reads TGTGCCAGCAGCGATAGACTGGGCACTGAAGCTTTCTTT. It is translated as CASSDRLGTEAFF. The chain combines TRBV6-5 with TRBJ1-1; no firm D call. Looked up from germline, CDR1 is MNHEY and CDR2 is SVGAGI. The CDR3 runs 13 residues. Trimming took 6 bases from V and 4 from J, leaving 12 bases between them.

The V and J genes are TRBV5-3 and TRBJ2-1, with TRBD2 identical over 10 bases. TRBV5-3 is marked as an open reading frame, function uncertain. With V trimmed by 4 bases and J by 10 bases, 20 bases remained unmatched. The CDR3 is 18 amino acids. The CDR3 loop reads CARSPSGTSAVSHSEQFF. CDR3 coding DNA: TGTGCCAGAAGCCCTTCCGGGACTAGCGCCGTTTCTCACAGCGAGCAGTTCTTC.

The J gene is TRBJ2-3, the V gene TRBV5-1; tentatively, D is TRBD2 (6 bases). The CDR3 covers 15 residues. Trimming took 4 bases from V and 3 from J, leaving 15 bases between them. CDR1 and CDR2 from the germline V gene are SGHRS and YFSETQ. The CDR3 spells CASSPVIGGTDTQYF. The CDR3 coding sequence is TGCGCCAGCAGCCCCGTGATTGGGGGGACAGATACGCAGTATTTT.

CDR3 in amino acids: CASRRGLAGGSGELFF. The CDR3 DNA follows: TGTGCCAGCAGACGCGGACTAGCGGGTGGGTCCGGGGAGCTGTTTTTT. The chain is built from TRBV28 and TRBJ2-2; the match to TRBD2 covers 11 bases. After removal of 6 bases from V and 6 bases from J, the junction contained 9 bases not matched to a gene. CDR3 length: 16 residues. Per the germline V gene, CDR1 is MDHEN and CDR2 is SYDVKM.

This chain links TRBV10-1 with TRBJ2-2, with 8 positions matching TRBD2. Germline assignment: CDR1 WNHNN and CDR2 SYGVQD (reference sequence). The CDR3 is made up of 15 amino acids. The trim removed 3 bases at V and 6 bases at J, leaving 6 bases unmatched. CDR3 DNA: TGCGCCAGCAGTGATACTAGCGGATCCTCCGGGGAGCTGTTTTTT. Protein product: CASSDTSGSSGELFF.

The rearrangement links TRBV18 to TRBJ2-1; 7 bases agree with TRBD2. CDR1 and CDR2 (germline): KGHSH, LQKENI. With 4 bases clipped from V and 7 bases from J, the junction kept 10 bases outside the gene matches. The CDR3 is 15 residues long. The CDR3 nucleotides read TGTGCCAGCTCACAATCAGGCGGCGGGAGAAATGAGCAGTTCTTC. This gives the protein CASSQSGGGRNEQFF. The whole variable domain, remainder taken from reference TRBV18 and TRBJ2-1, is NAGVMQNPRHLVRRRGQEARLRCSPMKGHSHVYWYRQLPEEGLKFMVYLQKENIIDESGMPKERFSAEFPKEGPSILRIQQVVRGDSAAYFCASSQSGGGRNEQFFGPGTRLTVL.

CDR3 sequence: CASSLPSGNEQFF. The DNA of the CDR3 is TGTGCCAGCAGCTTGCCTAGCGGCAATGAGCAGTTCTTC. The chain employs TRBV5-4 and TRBJ2-1, with 7 positions matching TRBD2. This CDR3 has 13 amino acids. Germline V lookup: CDR1 SGHNT, CDR2 YYREEE (reference sequence). V dropped 1 base and J dropped 6; count of bases not matched to a gene: 1.

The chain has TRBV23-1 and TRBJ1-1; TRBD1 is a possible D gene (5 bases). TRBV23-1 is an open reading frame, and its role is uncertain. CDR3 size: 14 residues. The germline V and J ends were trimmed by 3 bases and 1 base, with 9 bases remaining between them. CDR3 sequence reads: CASSHLDRNTEAFF. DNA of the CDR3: TGCGCCAGCAGTCACCTCGACAGGAACACTGAAGCTTTCTTT.